The 22 T cell receptor beta chains below were found in one sample sequenced in a study of OX40 agonist ivuxolimab in advanced cancers. Measured with immunoSEQ multiplex PCR; TCRdb has only the in-frame clones, and not every one. The top ten hold roughly 0.44% of the sample, which has about 81,000 clones, roughly 91% seen once. Sequencing used CD4+ or CD8+ T cells sorted from blood, obtained in a trial of the OX40 agonist ivuxolimab. Source of these receptors: an adult with an advanced solid tumor such as melanoma, head and neck, liver or kidney cancer.

The rearrangement joins TRBV7-3 to TRBJ2-3; 11 positions match TRBD2. The V and J ends lost 1 base and 2 bases, in that order; junction bases with no gene match: 5. The CDR3 loop spans 17 amino acids. The germline V gene has CDR1 SGHTA and CDR2 FQGTGA. This chain's CDR3 is CASSLRLAGGPTDTQYF. The CDR3 bases are TGTGCCAGCAGCTTAAGGCTAGCGGGGGGCCCCACAGATACGCAGTATTTT.

The chain recombines TRBV9 with TRBJ2-3, with D maybe TRBD1 (5 bases). The CDR3 extends over 15 amino acids. Trimming took 4 bases from V and 1 from J, leaving 13 bases between them. Per the germline V gene, CDR1 is SGDLS and CDR2 is YYNGEE. DNA of the CDR3: TGTGCCAGCAGCCCCAGGGATGGCGGCACAGATACGCAGTATTTT. Translation gives CASSPRDGGTDTQYF.

V and J are TRBV11-2 and TRBJ2-4; D may match TRBD1 or TRBD2 (6 bases each). Germline lookup yields CDR1 SGHAT and CDR2 FQNNGV. Trimming removed 1 base from V and 7 bases from J, with 23 bases in between. The CDR3 runs 18 residues. The CDR3 protein is CASSLVLGGSFKANIQYF. CDR3 sequence (DNA): TGTGCCAGCAGCTTAGTCCTGGGGGGCTCCTTTAAGGCGAACATTCAGTACTTC.

This clone is a singleton in its sample. The chain carries TRBV5-1 and TRBJ1-5; a weak D match, TRBD1 (5 bases). Germline V CDR1 and CDR2: SGHRS, YFSETQ. V lost 2 bases to trimming and J lost 4 bases, with 10 bases between them. The CDR3 extends over 14 amino acids. The CDR3 here is CASSLGDPNQPQHF. The DNA of the CDR3 is TGCGCCAGCAGCTTAGGGGACCCTAATCAGCCCCAGCATTTT.

The rearrangement links TRBV7-7 to TRBJ2-1; 8 bases fit TRBD1. The germline V gene has CDR1 SSHAT and CDR2 FNYEAQ (reference sequence). The CDR3 has 13 amino acids. V was clipped by 5 bases and J by 5 bases; unmatched bases: 2. CDR3 protein: CASSQGANNEQFF. CDR3 nucleotide sequence: TGTGCCAGCAGCCAGGGGGCGAACAATGAGCAGTTCTTC.

The V gene is TRBV7-9, the J gene TRBJ2-3; D perhaps matches TRBD2 (7 bases). V was shortened by 5 bases and J by 1 base, with 13 bases between the two germline ends. CDR3 size: 15 residues. The germline CDR1 and CDR2 sequences are SEHNR and FQNEAQ (reference sequence). The CDR3 region has the DNA TGTGCCAGCAGCCCCCTGGGGGGGCGCACAGATACGCAGTATTTT. It codes for CASSPLGGRTDTQYF.

This clone was seen a handful of times. V and J are TRBV11-2 and TRBJ1-2, with 9 nucleotides matching TRBD1. The CDR3 has 14 residues. CDR1 is SGHAT, CDR2 FQNNGV, per germline. With 2 bases clipped from V and 11 bases from J, the junction kept 9 bases outside the gene matches. CDR3 in DNA: TGTGCCAGCAGCTTACGTGGGACAGGGACTGGGTACACCTTC. Protein sequence: CASSLRGTGTGYTF. Full variable domain (rest looked up from reference TRBV11-2 and TRBJ1-2): EAGVAQSPRYKIIEKRQSVAFWCNPISGHATLYWYQQILGQGPKLLIQFQNNGVVDDSQLPKDRFSAERLKGVDSTLKIQPAKLEDSAVYLCASSLRGTGTGYTFGSGTRLTVV.

The V gene is TRBV7-2, the J gene TRBJ2-1; the match to TRBD2 covers 8 bases. The CDR3 has 15 amino acids. The J segment lost 4 bases and the V segment lost 5 bases, leaving 7 bases of the junction unmatched. From germline, CDR1 is SGHTA and CDR2 FQGNSA. The CDR3 loop is CASSPAASGYNEQFF. In DNA form, the CDR3 reads TGTGCCAGCAGCCCCGCGGCTAGCGGGTACAATGAGCAGTTCTTC.

This chain links TRBV5-1 with TRBJ2-5, with D perhaps TRBD2 (6 bases). CDR1 and CDR2 (germline): SGHRS, YFSETQ. V lost 1 base to trimming and J lost 2 bases, with 9 bases between them. The CDR3 sequence is 14 residues long. The CDR3 loop reads CASSLYGGQETQYF. In nucleotides, the CDR3 is TGCGCCAGCAGCTTGTATGGGGGGCAAGAGACCCAGTACTTC.

In this sample, this clone turned up once. V gene TRBV10-3 combines with J gene TRBJ2-7; D uncertain. The V end was cut by 7 bases, the J end by 3 bases, with 13 bases between. From germline, CDR1 is ENHRY and CDR2 SYGVKD. The CDR3 has 13 residues. The CDR3 protein is CAINFQSDYEQYF. CDR3 coding DNA: TGTGCCATCAATTTCCAGTCTGACTACGAGCAGTACTTC.

The chain has TRBV12-5 and TRBJ2-5; D is ambiguous. The germline gives CDR1 LGHNT, CDR2 FRNRAP. Trimming took off 0 bases at V and 0 bases at J, with 8 bases between the two ends. This CDR3 region has 15 residues. The CDR3 DNA is TGTGCTAGTGGTTTGGTAAGGGCAGACCAAGAGACCCAGTACTTC. Its translation is CASGLVRADQETQYF.

The rearrangement uses TRBV13 and TRBJ2-5; 8 positions agree with TRBD1. CDR1 is PRHDT and CDR2 is FYEKMQ in the germline V gene (reference sequence). The junction had 9 bases not matched to a gene; V was cut back by 5 bases and J by 4 bases. CDR3 length: 15 amino acids. CDR3: CASSRGQAGSETQYF. CDR3 bases: TGTGCCAGCAGCCGGGGACAGGCTGGGTCAGAGACCCAGTACTTC.

This chain connects TRBV6-5 to TRBJ1-2, with 9 bases aligning to TRBD1. CDR3 length: 15 amino acids. Trimming removed 5 bases from V and 3 bases from J; junction bases left unmatched: 7. CDR1 and CDR2 from the germline V gene are MNHEY and SVGAGI. CDR3 sequence reads: CASSKPGQGYYGYTF. The DNA for the CDR3 is TGTGCCAGCAGTAAACCGGGACAGGGTTACTATGGCTACACCTTC.

The chain combines TRBV2 with TRBJ2-1; the match to TRBD1 covers 9 bases. The germline V gene encodes CDR1 SNHLY and CDR2 FYNNEI. This CDR3 spans 14 amino acids. V was pared by 3 bases and J by 8 bases, with 5 bases of the junction left unmatched. CDR3: CASSEGQGTYEQFF. CDR3 DNA sequence: TGTGCCAGCAGTGAGGGACAGGGTACGTATGAGCAGTTCTTC.

The chain employs TRBV9 and TRBJ1-1; D ambiguous. The CDR3 spans 14 residues. The ends were cut back, 4 bases at V and 6 bases at J, with 16 bases in the middle. Germline V gene sequence: CDR1 SGDLS, CDR2 YYNGEE. The CDR3 sequence is CASSHPGYEPEAFF. In DNA form, the CDR3 reads TGTGCCAGCAGCCACCCCGGGTATGAGCCTGAAGCTTTCTTT.

The chain combines TRBV5-3 with TRBJ1-2; D is ambiguous. TRBV5-3 is labeled an ORF, and its function is uncertain. V was cut by 4 bases and J by 8 bases, with 15 bases left in between. This CDR3 region has 13 residues. The CDR3 sequence is CARSPRVHRGYTF. The DNA for the CDR3 is TGTGCCAGAAGCCCCCGGGTACACCGGGGCTACACCTTC.

This clone appeared a few times. J is TRBJ2-5 and V is TRBV15; D is unresolved. V lost 2 bases and J 3 bases, leaving 4 bases between the germline ends. Germline lookup yields CDR1 LNHNV and CDR2 YYDKDF (reference sequence). The CDR3 loop spans 12 amino acids. CDR3 nucleotides: TGTGCCACCAGCAGAATAAAAGAGACCCAGTACTTC. Translating gives CATSRIKETQYF.

The V gene is TRBV4-2, the J gene TRBJ1-2; a possible D gene is TRBD1 (6 bases). Germline CDR1 LGHNA, CDR2 YNFKEQ. V lost 0 bases, J lost 8 bases, and 10 bases lay in between. The CDR3 is 13 residues long. CDR3 residues: CASSQDTGGGYTF. CDR3 nucleotides: TGTGCCAGCAGCCAAGATACGGGGGGCGGCTACACCTTC.

Details on this clone: Because the CDR3's place on the DNA is in doubt, the DNA is left out and the CDR3 is given as listed by TCRdb. The J gene is TRBJ1-1, the V gene TRBV5-1; TRBD1 is the table's D call, not checked against the DNA. Per germline, CDR1 SGHRS and CDR2 YFSETQ. The CDR3 has 14 amino acids, counting both end residues. The CDR3 loop is CASSSSVADTEAFF.

The rearrangement uses TRBV6-5 and TRBJ1-2; perhaps TRBD1 as D (6 bases). The V gene's germline CDR1 is MNHEY and CDR2 SVGAGI. V was cut by 5 bases and J by 4 bases, with 14 bases left in between. CDR3 length: 14 residues. The CDR3 here is CASSRTGTSYGYTF. The CDR3 DNA is TGTGCCAGCAGTCGTACCGGGACAAGCTATGGCTACACCTTC.

This rearrangement joins TRBV2 to TRBJ1-6; D not certain. The CDR3 has 13 amino acids. The V gene lost 6 bases and the J gene lost 5 bases, with 8 bases spanning the gap. Germline assignment: CDR1 SNHLY and CDR2 FYNNEI. The CDR3: CASRTENNSPLHF. CDR3 coding DNA: TGTGCCAGCAGAACGGAGAATAATTCACCCCTCCACTTT.

This clone came up once. DNA for the CDR3: TGTGCCAGCAGCTCCCCCCTCGGGGGGATGCAAGGCAATCAGCCCCAGCATTTT. It codes for CASSSPLGGMQGNQPQHF. The V gene is TRBV7-9, the J gene TRBJ1-5; possible D gene TRBD1, 5 bases. The CDR3 has 18 residues. The V gene lost 4 bases and the J gene lost 2 bases, with 21 bases spanning the gap. Germline CDR1 is SEHNR and CDR2 is FQNEAQ (reference sequence).